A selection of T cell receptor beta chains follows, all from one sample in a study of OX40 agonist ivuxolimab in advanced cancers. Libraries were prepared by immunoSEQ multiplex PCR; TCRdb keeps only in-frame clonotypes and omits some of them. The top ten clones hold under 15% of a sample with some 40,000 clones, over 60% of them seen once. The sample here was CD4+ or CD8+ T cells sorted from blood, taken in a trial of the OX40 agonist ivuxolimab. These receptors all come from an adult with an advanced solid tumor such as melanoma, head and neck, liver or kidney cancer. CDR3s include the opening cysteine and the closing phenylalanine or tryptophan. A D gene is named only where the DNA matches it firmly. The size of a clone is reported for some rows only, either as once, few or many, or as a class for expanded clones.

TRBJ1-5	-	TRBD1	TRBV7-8	CASSLWDRTSNQPQHF	TGTGCCAGCAGCCTATGGGACAGGACTAGCAATCAGCCCCAGCATTTT
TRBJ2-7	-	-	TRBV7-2	CASSLAAGYEQYF	TGTGCCAGCAGCTTAGCGGCCGGCTACGAGCAGTACTTC
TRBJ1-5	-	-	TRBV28	CASSLASGARGPQHF	TGTGCCAGCAGCCTCGCTTCCGGGGCCCGGGGGCCCCAGCATTTT
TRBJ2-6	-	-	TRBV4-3	CASSQDALSGANVLTF	TGCGCCAGCAGCCAAGATGCCCTCTCTGGGGCCAACGTCCTGACTTTC
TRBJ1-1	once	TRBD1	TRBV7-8	CASSLAGTGRVNTEAFF	TGTGCCAGCAGCTTAGCCGGGACAGGACGGGTGAACACTGAAGCTTTCTTT
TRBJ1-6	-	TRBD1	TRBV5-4	CASSPVPGTAYEGASPLHF	TGTGCCAGCAGCCCTGTACCCGGGACAGCCTATGAAGGGGCTTCACCCCTCCACTTT
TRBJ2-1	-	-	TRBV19	CASSGRGTKLYNEQFF	TGTGCCAGTAGCGGCCGTGGGACAAAGCTGTACAATGAGCAGTTCTTC
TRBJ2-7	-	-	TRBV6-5	CASSPGVTYEQYF	TGTGCCAGCAGCCCCGGCGTTACCTACGAGCAGTACTTC
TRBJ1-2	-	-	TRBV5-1	CASSLGGTKIGYTF	TGCGCCAGCAGCTTGGGGGGGACTAAAATTGGCTACACCTTC
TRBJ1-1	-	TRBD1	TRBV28	CASSPGQVNTEAFF	TGTGCCAGCAGTCCAGGACAGGTGAACACTGAAGCTTTCTTT
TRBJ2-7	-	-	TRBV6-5	CASSYSRAYEQYF	TGTGCCAGCAGTTACTCGCGGGCCTACGAGCAGTACTTC
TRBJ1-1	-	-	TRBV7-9	CASSLEPNTEAFF	TGTGCCAGCAGCCTCGAGCCGAACACTGAAGCTTTCTTT
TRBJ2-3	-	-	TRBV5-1	CASSVQGTSDTQYF	TGCGCCAGTAGTGTGCAGGGAACATCAGATACGCAGTATTTT
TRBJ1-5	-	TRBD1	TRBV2	CASRRSGTGDNLMGQPQHF	TGTGCCAGCAGGCGATCGGGGACAGGGGATAATCTAATGGGTCAGCCCCAGCATTTT
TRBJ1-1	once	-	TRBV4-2	CASSQDPGREATEAFF	TGTGCCAGCAGCCAAGATCCCGGCAGGGAGGCCACTGAAGCTTTCTTT
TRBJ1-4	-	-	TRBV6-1	CASSDSRGWVLNEKLFF	TGTGCCAGCAGTGATTCCCGGGGGTGGGTCCTAAATGAAAAACTGTTTTTT
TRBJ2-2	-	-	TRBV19	CASSIIVGELFF	TGTGCCAGTAGTATCATTGTGGGGGAGCTGTTTTTT
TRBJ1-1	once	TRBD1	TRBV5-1	CASSPLQGASTEAFF	TGCGCCAGCAGCCCGTTACAGGGGGCAAGCACTGAAGCTTTCTTT
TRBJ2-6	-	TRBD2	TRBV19	CASSGGAGANVLTF	TGTGCCAGTAGTGGGGGGGCTGGGGCCAACGTCCTGACTTTC
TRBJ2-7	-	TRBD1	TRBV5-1	CASSSQGAEQYF	TGCGCCAGCAGCTCTCAGGGGGCCGAGCAGTACTTC
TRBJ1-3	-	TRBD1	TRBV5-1	CASSSGTGGDTIYF	TGCGCCAGCAGCTCCGGGACAGGGGGCGACACCATATATTTT
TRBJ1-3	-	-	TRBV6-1	CASHTLTPGNTIYF	TGTGCCAGCCACACCTTAACCCCTGGAAACACCATATATTTT
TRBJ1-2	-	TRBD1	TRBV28	CASSPRQGGYTF	TGTGCCAGCAGTCCTCGACAGGGAGGCTACACCTTC
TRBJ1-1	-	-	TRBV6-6	CASGPGTLNTEAFF	TGTGCCAGCGGCCCCGGGACCCTGAACACTGAAGCTTTCTTT